These 15 T cell receptor beta chains were sequenced from one sample in a study of blood T cell repertoires in COVID-19. Sequencing was performed with immunoSEQ multiplex PCR; in TCRdb, only in-frame clones are kept and a portion is missing. The sample has over 200,000 clones, 80% to 85% seen once. Sequenced material: PBMCs or T cells enriched from blood (not recorded which). All receptors derive from a woman aged 45-65 years with acute COVID-19.

This chain joins TRBV28 and TRBJ2-7; 9 nucleotides align to TRBD1. V lost 5 bases, J lost 0 bases, and 8 bases stayed unmatched. The germline V gene encodes CDR1 MDHEN and CDR2 SYDVKM. This CDR3 spans 16 amino acids. The CDR3 is CASSTLGTGRSYEQYF. DNA of the CDR3: TGTGCCAGCAGTACCCTCGGGACAGGGCGCTCCTACGAGCAGTACTTC. The variable domain in full, completed from reference TRBV28 and TRBJ2-7, reads DVKVTQSSRYLVKRTGEKVFLECVQDMDHENMFWYRQDPGLGLRLIYFSYDVKMKEKGDIPEGYSVSREKKERFSLILESASTNQTSMYLCASSTLGTGRSYEQYFGPGTRLTVT.

V is TRBV18 and J is TRBJ2-7, with TRBD1 as a possible D gene (6 bases). This CDR3 has 13 amino acids. From germline, CDR1 is KGHSH and CDR2 LQKENI. Trimming removed 6 bases from V and 0 bases from J, with 9 bases in between. CDR3 nucleotide sequence: TGTGCCAGCTCGCCAGGGGCCTCCTACGAGCAGTACTTC. This translates into CASSPGASYEQYF.

The rearrangement uses TRBV16 and TRBJ2-1, with TRBD1 as a possible D gene (6 bases). The CDR3 is 13 amino acids. Germline V lookup: CDR1 KGHSY, CDR2 FQNENV. Deletions cut 2 bases from V and 9 bases from J, with 11 bases between. The CDR3 sequence is CASSQQGWGEQFF. The DNA for the CDR3 is TGTGCCAGCAGCCAACAGGGGTGGGGTGAGCAGTTCTTC.

This clone was counted only a few times. J is TRBJ1-4 and V is TRBV7-2; unclear D gene. Germline V gene lookup returns CDR1 SGHTA and CDR2 FQGNSA. Trimming removed 1 base at V and 8 bases at J, with 5 bases between. CDR3 size: 12 residues. In DNA form, the CDR3 reads TGTGCCAGCAGCTTAGATCGGGAAAAACTGTTTTTT. This translates into CASSLDREKLFF.

The chain carries TRBV3-1 (or the pseudogene TRBV3-2) and TRBJ2-7; D is undetermined. CDR1 and CDR2 from the germline V gene are LGHDT and YNNKEL (reference sequence). The CDR3 is 16 amino acids. Deletions cut 4 bases from V and 0 bases from J, with 16 bases between. The chain's CDR3 is CASSRAVWAPSYEQYF. In DNA form, the CDR3 reads TGTGCCAGCAGCCGGGCAGTGTGGGCGCCCTCCTACGAGCAGTACTTC.

The chain links TRBV28 to TRBJ1-4; 8 bases match TRBD1. Germline V CDR1 and CDR2: MDHEN, SYDVKM. V lost 7 bases to trimming and J lost 8 bases; unmatched junction nucleotides: 9. CDR3 size: 14 residues. The CDR3 loop is CASIDRGPGEKLFF. CDR3 nucleotides: TGTGCCAGCATTGACAGGGGCCCGGGGGAAAAACTGTTTTTT.

DNA of the CDR3: TGTGCCAGCAGTTACCCCACAGGGGAGGTGAGCACTGAAGCTTTCTTT. Its translation is CASSYPTGEVSTEAFF. The chain couples TRBV6-2 or TRBV6-3 to TRBJ1-1; TRBD1 matches at 7 bases. Trimming took 2 bases from V and 4 from J; bases not matched to a gene: 10. This CDR3 is 16 amino acids long. The V gene's germline CDR1 is MNHEY and CDR2 SVGEGT.

This chain uses TRBV9 with TRBJ1-2, with D tentatively TRBD1 (6 bases). The length of the CDR3 is 15 residues. Germline loops: CDR1 SGDLS, CDR2 YYNGEE. V was pared by 3 bases and J by 4 bases, with 16 bases between. CDR3 residues: CASSASDSPGYGYTF. CDR3 coding DNA: TGTGCCAGCAGCGCCTCGGACAGCCCGGGCTATGGCTACACCTTC.

This chain connects TRBV6-5 to TRBJ2-7, with TRBD2 identical over 8 bases. The CDR3 totals 16 residues. J lost 2 bases, V lost 2 bases, and 8 bases had no gene match. Germline CDR1 reads MNHEY; CDR2 reads SVGAGI. DNA for the CDR3: TGTGCCAGCAGTTACGCCATGAGCGGGAGTGCCTACGAGCAGTACTTC. This gives the protein CASSYAMSGSAYEQYF.

This chain connects TRBV28 to TRBJ2-7; 7 bases map to TRBD2. The junction had 15 bases not matched to a gene; V was cut back by 5 bases and J by 5 bases. The CDR3 contains 16 residues. The V gene's germline CDR1 is MDHEN and CDR2 SYDVKM. CDR3 loop: CASSPHHGGGSDEQYF. CDR3 sequence (DNA): TGTGCCAGCAGTCCTCACCACGGGGGAGGGTCTGACGAGCAGTACTTC.

The gene calls are TRBV6-5 and TRBJ1-5, with 8 bases that match TRBD1. V lost 6 bases and J lost 6; bases outside the gene matches: 7. This CDR3 has 14 residues. Looked up from germline, CDR1 is MNHEY and CDR2 is SVGAGI. CDR3 sequence: CASRRTGKGQPQHF. The CDR3 DNA reads TGTGCCAGCAGACGGACAGGGAAGGGTCAGCCCCAGCATTTT.

This clone was seen at least ten times. V usage is TRBV10-1 and J usage is TRBJ1-1, with 7 bases identical to TRBD1. This CDR3 spans 17 amino acids. Germline CDR1 is WNHNN and CDR2 is SYGVQD (reference sequence). V lost 0 bases, J lost 1 base, and 8 bases stayed unmatched. The CDR3 protein is CASSESKVGTANTEAFF. The CDR3 region has the DNA TGCGCCAGCAGTGAGTCGAAGGTCGGGACAGCGAACACTGAAGCTTTCTTT.

This clone was seen only a few times. The rearrangement joins TRBV27 to TRBJ2-4; the D gene is possibly TRBD2 (6 bases). Trimming pared 6 bases from V and 7 bases from J, leaving 25 bases between. The germline gives CDR1 MNHEY, CDR2 SMNVEV (reference sequence). CDR3 length: 17 amino acids. The chain's CDR3 is CASRPPYSGRVFNIQYF. The CDR3 bases are TGTGCCAGCAGGCCCCCCTACTCCGGGAGAGTTTTTAACATTCAGTACTTC.

The rearrangement uses TRBV11-2 and TRBJ1-3; maybe TRBD1 (6 bases). Trimming removed 2 bases from V and 8 bases from J, with 19 bases in between. The germline gives CDR1 SGHAT, CDR2 FQNNGV. The CDR3 is 16 residues long. CDR3 DNA sequence: TGTGCCAGCAGCTTATACCGCAGGGGTTTGGGCGACACCATATATTTT. Translation gives CASSLYRRGLGDTIYF.

The V and J genes are TRBV7-2 and TRBJ1-1; TRBD1 agrees at 10 bases. Trimming cost V 0 bases and J 10 bases; bases outside gene matches: 5. CDR1 and CDR2 (germline): SGHTA, FQGNSA. There are 14 residues in the CDR3. This CDR3 is CASSLAADRGGAFF. The CDR3 DNA follows: TGTGCCAGCAGCTTAGCCGCGGACAGGGGGGGAGCTTTCTTT.